Each of the 27 T cell receptor beta chains below was sequenced from the same sample in a study of a mutant IDH1 vaccine in newly diagnosed glioma. Time point: baseline, week 1 (first vaccination visit). Treatment noted: pre-vaccination baseline after standard-of-care therapy. The assay was immunoSEQ multiplex PCR, and TCRdb's table has in-frame clones only and misses some. The sample lists approximately 67,000 clones; about 86% were seen once. The specimen was peripheral blood mononuclear cells (PBMCs), collected from a glioma patient treated with radiotherapy, temozolomide or both. These receptors all come from a woman between 18 and 30 years old with glioma. Some clones in this sample may be carry-over from other donors' samples.

The rearrangement links TRBV27 to TRBJ1-1; TRBD1 aligns across 7 bases. V lost 5 bases and J lost 3; bases outside the gene matches: 12. The CDR3 is 16 amino acids. From germline, CDR1 is MNHEY and CDR2 SMNVEV (reference sequence). The CDR3 region is CASSVEGGPWDTEAFF. The CDR3 nucleotides are TGTGCCAGCAGTGTCGAAGGGGGCCCCTGGGACACTGAAGCTTTCTTT.

V is TRBV5-4 and J is TRBJ1-3, with D unresolved. This CDR3 region has 14 residues. Germline V CDR1 and CDR2: SGHNT, YYREEE (reference sequence). V gave up 0 bases and J gave up 1 base, with 5 bases separating them. CDR3 residues: CASSLGISGNTIYF. The DNA for the CDR3 is TGTGCCAGCAGCTTGGGAATTTCTGGAAACACCATATATTTT.

CDR3 nucleotide sequence: TGTGCCAGCAGCTTAGCGTTCGGTGGGAATCAGCCCCAGCATTTT. This sequence encodes CASSLAFGGNQPQHF. V and J are TRBV7-2 and TRBJ1-5; D gene ambiguous. The CDR3 runs to 15 residues. Trimming removed 0 bases at V and 4 bases at J, with 10 bases between. CDR1 is SGHTA and CDR2 is FQGNSA in the germline V gene.

The chain has TRBV6-5 and TRBJ2-2, with D unresolved. CDR1 is MNHEY and CDR2 is SVGAGI in the germline V gene. V was pared by 8 bases and J by 1 base, with 8 bases between. The CDR3 is made up of 13 amino acids. CDR3 DNA sequence: TGTGCCAGCCGCAGGCTGAACACCGGGGAGCTGTTTTTT. Translated, it gives CASRRLNTGELFF.

The genes are TRBV13 and TRBJ1-4; 7 bases fit TRBD1. This CDR3 region has 14 residues. V lost 4 bases and J lost 8; bases outside the gene matches: 7. Germline V gene lookup returns CDR1 PRHDT and CDR2 FYEKMQ (reference sequence). The CDR3 reads CASSSGQRGEKLFF. CDR3 DNA sequence: TGTGCCAGCAGCTCGGGACAGCGGGGGGAAAAACTGTTTTTT.

This rearrangement joins TRBV25-1 to TRBJ2-7; D is ambiguous. Germline V gives CDR1 MGHDK, CDR2 SYGVNS. This CDR3 has 15 amino acids. Trimming stripped 2 bases from V and 5 bases from J, with 16 bases between. The CDR3 nucleotides are TGTGCCAGCAGTGAAACAAGGGCCTCAAGACACGAGCAGTACTTC. Encoded protein: CASSETRASRHEQYF.

The sample holds one count of this clone. J is TRBJ2-6 and V is TRBV5-1, with D possibly matching TRBD1 (5 bases). The CDR3 extends over 16 amino acids. Trimming removed 3 bases from V and 0 bases from J, with 10 bases in between. CDR1 is SGHRS and CDR2 is YFSETQ in the germline V gene. In DNA, the CDR3 is TGCGCCAGCAGCTCGACAGTTGGCTCTGGGGCCAACGTCCTGACTTTC. Its translation is CASSSTVGSGANVLTF.

This rearrangement joins TRBV4-1 to TRBJ2-7, with D possibly TRBD1 on 5 matching bases. Per germline, CDR1 MGHRA and CDR2 YSYEKL. Trimming removed 0 bases from V and 5 bases from J, with 11 bases in between. CDR3 size: 14 residues. The CDR3 loop is CASSQEGRADEQYF. The DNA of the CDR3 is TGCGCCAGCAGCCAAGAGGGCAGGGCTGACGAGCAGTACTTC.

In this sample, this clone turned up a few times. The V and J genes are TRBV29-1 and TRBJ1-1, with D maybe TRBD1 (5 bases). Germline assignment: CDR1 SQVTM and CDR2 ANQGSEA. Trimming took 6 bases from V and 4 from J, leaving 18 bases between them. The CDR3 is 14 residues long. Written as DNA, the CDR3 is TGCAGCGTCCGGGCCCCAGGGTCAGCCACTGAAGCTTTCTTT. This gives the protein CSVRAPGSATEAFF.

The chain joins TRBV30 to TRBJ2-7; TRBD2 might be the D (6 bases). Germline V gives CDR1 GTSNPN, CDR2 SVGIG (reference sequence). Trimming pared 0 bases from V and 9 bases from J, leaving 9 bases between. This CDR3 has 11 residues. The CDR3 DNA follows: TGTGCCTGGAGTGTTCTGGGGGGGCAGTACTTC. Translating it yields CAWSVLGGQYF. Full variable domain (rest looked up from reference TRBV30 and TRBJ2-7): SQTIHQWPATLVQPVGSPLSLECTVEGTSNPNLYWYRQAAGRGLQLLFYSVGIGQISSEVPQNLSASRPQDRQFILSSKKLLLSDSGFYLCAWSVLGGQYFGPGTRLTVT.

V usage is TRBV6-5 and J usage is TRBJ2-7; D may be TRBD1 or TRBD2 (5 bases each). The germline gives CDR1 MNHEY, CDR2 SVGAGI. The V end lost 4 bases, the J end lost 0 bases, and 16 bases lay between the germline ends. The CDR3 spans 16 residues. The CDR3 DNA sequence: TGTGCCAGCAGTTCGTGGGGACCTCCGAGCTCCTACGAGCAGTACTTC. As protein: CASSSWGPPSSYEQYF.

The chain employs TRBV5-1 and TRBJ2-7; TRBD2 matches 11 bases. The CDR3 extends over 16 amino acids. Trimming at V came to 0 bases and at J to 5 bases, leaving 7 bases not matched to a gene. Germline V lookup: CDR1 SGHRS, CDR2 YFSETQ. CDR3 DNA sequence: TGCGCCAGCAGCTTGGGTACTAGCGGGAGCACCCACGAGCAGTACTTC. It codes for CASSLGTSGSTHEQYF.

This chain connects TRBV4-1 to TRBJ1-1; the D is unclear. CDR1 MGHRA and CDR2 YSYEKL come from the germline V gene. This CDR3 has 14 residues. V was cut by 3 bases and J by 1 base, with 9 bases left in between. CDR3 sequence reads: CASSHNRGNTEAFF. Written as DNA, the CDR3 is TGCGCCAGCAGCCACAACCGGGGGAACACTGAAGCTTTCTTT.

This chain uses TRBV7-3 with TRBJ2-3, with TRBD1 identical over 11 bases. From germline, CDR1 is SGHTA and CDR2 FQGTGA. The CDR3 runs to 15 residues. Unmatched junction bases numbered 4, after V lost 4 bases and J lost 4 bases. The CDR3 protein is CASSSPGQGADTQYF. The CDR3 bases are TGTGCCAGCAGCTCTCCGGGACAGGGGGCAGATACGCAGTATTTT.

The gene calls are TRBV29-1 and TRBJ2-7, with D hard to call. The CDR3 totals 13 residues. Germline V lookup: CDR1 SQVTM, CDR2 ANQGSEA. The V and J ends lost 7 bases and 2 bases respectively, with 15 bases between them. Written as DNA, the CDR3 is TGCAGCGCCCACCTGGACGGTACCTACGAGCAGTACTTC. Its translation: CSAHLDGTYEQYF.

V is TRBV7-2 and J is TRBJ2-2; 8 positions match TRBD1. CDR1 SGHTA and CDR2 FQGNSA come from the germline V gene. This CDR3 is 16 amino acids long. The junction had 6 bases not matched to a gene; V was cut back by 1 base and J by 5 bases. CDR3 DNA: TGTGCCAGCAGCTTAGGTGGGACAGGCGTTACCGGGGAGCTGTTTTTT. Translated, it gives CASSLGGTGVTGELFF.

This clone was seen a single time. This chain uses TRBV7-2 with TRBJ2-7; 9 bases line up with TRBD1. Losses at the gene ends were 5 bases for V and 4 bases for J; bases not matched to a gene: 6. This CDR3 has 14 residues. Germline V gene lookup returns CDR1 SGHTA and CDR2 FQGNSA. CDR3 DNA sequence: TGTGCCAGCAGCGGGTGGACAGGGGATTACGAGCAGTACTTC. It translates to CASSGWTGDYEQYF.

The rearrangement links TRBV5-1 to TRBJ1-6; D call uncertain. The CDR3 runs to 15 residues. V lost 4 bases and J 3 bases, leaving 11 bases between the germline ends. The germline CDR1 and CDR2 sequences are SGHRS and YFSETQ. The CDR3 DNA reads TGCGCCAGCAGCCCCACCGGGGACTATAATTCACCCCTCCACTTT. Amino acid sequence: CASSPTGDYNSPLHF.

This chain joins TRBV30 and TRBJ2-1; D unclear. V dropped 0 bases and J dropped 0 bases, with 9 bases sitting between them. The CDR3 has 15 residues. Germline V lookup: CDR1 GTSNPN, CDR2 SVGIG (reference sequence). The CDR3 spells CAWSVDPSSYNEQFF. The CDR3 coding sequence is TGTGCCTGGAGTGTAGACCCTAGCTCCTACAATGAGCAGTTCTTC.

This clone was found once. The V gene is TRBV29-1, the J gene TRBJ1-5; D may be TRBD1 (5 bases). Germline CDR1 is SQVTM and CDR2 is ANQGSEA. Trimming removed 4 bases at V and 2 bases at J, with 9 bases between. This CDR3 region has 13 residues. DNA of the CDR3: TGCAGCGTTGCGGGCAGGGGCAATCAGCCCCAGCATTTT. This gives the protein CSVAGRGNQPQHF.

V and J are TRBV5-1 and TRBJ2-2; D perhaps matches TRBD2 (5 bases). V dropped 2 bases and J dropped 3 bases, with 5 bases sitting between them. The CDR3 contains 13 residues. Germline assignment: CDR1 SGHRS and CDR2 YFSETQ. The CDR3 sequence: CASSFGDTGELFF. The CDR3 DNA follows: TGCGCCAGCAGCTTCGGGGACACCGGGGAGCTGTTTTTT.

The chain recombines TRBV9 with TRBJ1-1; D is perhaps TRBD1 (5 bases). CDR1 and CDR2 (germline): SGDLS, YYNGEE. The CDR3 sequence is 16 residues long. Trimming left V 4 bases short and J 1 base short, with 17 bases between. CDR3 DNA sequence: TGTGCCAGCAGCCGTAGCGTGACAGAGTCGAACACTGAAGCTTTCTTT. Protein product: CASSRSVTESNTEAFF.

This chain links TRBV2 with TRBJ1-1, with TRBD1 as a possible D gene (6 bases). V was clipped by 3 bases and J by 1 base, with 6 bases between them. In germline, CDR1 is SNHLY, CDR2 FYNNEI. The CDR3 is made up of 13 amino acids. The CDR3 reads CASSETGNTEAFF. The CDR3 bases are TGTGCCAGCAGTGAGACAGGGAACACTGAAGCTTTCTTT. Based on the CDR3 plus reference TRBV2 and TRBJ1-1, the full variable domain is EPEVTQTPSHQVTQMGQEVILRCVPISNHLYFYWYRQILGQKVEFLVSFYNNEISEKSEIFDDQFSVERPDGSNFTLKIRSTKLEDSAMYFCASSETGNTEAFFGQGTRLTVV.

The rearrangement joins TRBV27 to TRBJ2-7; D not resolved. Per germline, CDR1 MNHEY and CDR2 SMNVEV (reference sequence). Trimming cost V 0 bases and J 2 bases, with 17 bases left between them. The CDR3 has 17 residues. The CDR3 DNA reads TGTGCCAGCAGTTTATCAGGGCCCAATGGGTCCCCCTACGAGCAGTACTTC. Translating gives CASSLSGPNGSPYEQYF.

The chain couples TRBV6-1 to TRBJ1-2; D gene ambiguous. The length of the CDR3 is 14 residues. Trimming left V 2 bases short and J 0 bases short, with 7 bases between. The germline V gene encodes CDR1 MNHNS and CDR2 SASEGT. Here the CDR3 DNA reads TGTGCCAGCAGTGAACACGGCCCTAACTATGGCTACACCTTC. The encoded protein is CASSEHGPNYGYTF.

V gene TRBV6-6 combines with J gene TRBJ2-5; TRBD2 aligns across 14 bases. The germline CDR1 and CDR2 sequences are MNHNY and SVGAGI (reference sequence). The V gene end was trimmed by 5 bases and the J gene end by 4 bases; junction bases not matched to a gene: 6. This CDR3 comprises 16 residues. Here the CDR3 DNA reads TGTGCCAGCAGTCCCTTTGGGACTAGCGGGGGAGAGACCCAGTACTTC. As protein: CASSPFGTSGGETQYF.

In its sample, this clone was seen a few times. The chain joins TRBV5-4 to TRBJ1-3; possible D gene TRBD1, 6 bases. CDR3 size: 14 residues. V shed 5 bases and J shed 6 bases, with 15 bases lying between them. Looked up from germline, CDR1 is SGHNT and CDR2 is YYREEE (reference sequence). CDR3 in amino acids: CASSHQQGENTIYF. The CDR3 DNA is TGTGCCAGCAGTCATCAACAGGGAGAAAACACCATATATTTT.